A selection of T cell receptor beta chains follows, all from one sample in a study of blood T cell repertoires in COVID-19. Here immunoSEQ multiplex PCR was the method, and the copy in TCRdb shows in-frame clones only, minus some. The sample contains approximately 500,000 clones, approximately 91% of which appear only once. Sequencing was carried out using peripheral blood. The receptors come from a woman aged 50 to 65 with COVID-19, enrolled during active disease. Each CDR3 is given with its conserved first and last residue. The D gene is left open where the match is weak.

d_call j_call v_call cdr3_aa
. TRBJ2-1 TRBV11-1 CASSPRGVRVYEQFF
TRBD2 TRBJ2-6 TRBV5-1 CASSYRGSSGANVLTF
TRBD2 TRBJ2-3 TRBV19 CASDSGGSTDTQYF
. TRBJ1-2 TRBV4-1 CASSQGGIGNYGYTF
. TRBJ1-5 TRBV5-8 CASSGGSQPQHF
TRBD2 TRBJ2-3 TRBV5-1 CASSPGTSGGTDTQYF
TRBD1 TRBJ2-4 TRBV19 CASSNDRGLKNIQYF
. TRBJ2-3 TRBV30 CAWDTGNKADTQYF
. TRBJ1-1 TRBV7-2 CASSFWTSRAEAFF
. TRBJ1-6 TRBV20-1 CSASTGGQRSPLHF
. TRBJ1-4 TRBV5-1 CASRTPSTNEKLFF
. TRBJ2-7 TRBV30 CAWSDTGYEQYF
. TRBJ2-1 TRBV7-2 CASSLAGQINEQFF
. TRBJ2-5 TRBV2 CASSPPGTQYF
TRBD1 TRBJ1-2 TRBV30 CAWASGGPWYGYTF
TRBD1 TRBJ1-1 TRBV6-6 CASSSPNRGKNTEAFF
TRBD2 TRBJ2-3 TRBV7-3 CASSLRGGTTDTQYF
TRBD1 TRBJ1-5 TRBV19 CASSIGQGVRQPQHF
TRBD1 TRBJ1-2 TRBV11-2 CASSLERTGRGYTF
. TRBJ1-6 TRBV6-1 CASSEGRGFYNSPLHF
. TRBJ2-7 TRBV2 CASSELRSSYEQYF
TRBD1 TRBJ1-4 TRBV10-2 CASSVTGTEKLFF